A single sample is the source of the 25 T cell receptor beta chains below, sequenced in a study of blood T cells in healthy people across ages. Next came a second PCR, run for 7 to 11 cycles, which used a sample-barcoded 5' primer along with a J-beta primer mix. TCRdb re-called the 5' RACE reads with MiXCR, one entry per CDR3 protein. Here the sample spans hundreds of thousands of distinct CDR3 sequences, around 26% being singletons. Sequencing input: blood. These receptor sequences come from a woman at least 80 years old in good health.

This clonotype has ten or more counts. This chain uses TRBV24-1 with TRBJ2-5; tentatively, D is TRBD1 (6 bases). The length of the CDR3 is 15 residues. V was clipped by 4 bases and J by 2 bases, with 13 bases between them. The germline V gene has CDR1 KGHDR and CDR2 SFDVKD. CDR3 region: CATSDPETGQETQYF. CDR3 in DNA: TGTGCCACCAGTGACCCCGAGACAGGACAAGAGACCCAGTACTTC.

This clonotype was detected many times. The DNA for the CDR3 is TGTGCCAGCAGTTTGGGCAAAACCTACAATGAGCAGTTCTTC. Protein product: CASSLGKTYNEQFF. The chain uses TRBV28 and TRBJ2-1; no definite D call. The CDR3 runs to 14 residues. Trimming stripped 3 bases from V and 2 bases from J, with 8 bases between. CDR1 and CDR2 from the germline V gene are MDHEN and SYDVKM.

Concerning this clonotype itself: A much more abundant neighbour one base away suggests this may be a read error. The V gene is TRBV28, the J gene TRBJ2-7, with D possibly being TRBD1 or TRBD2 (5 bases each). This CDR3 region has 15 residues. The V end lost 6 bases, the J end lost 4 bases, and 19 bases lay between the germline ends. Looked up from germline, CDR1 is MDHEN and CDR2 is SYDVKM. This CDR3 reads CASSPTGRGGYEQYF. The CDR3 nucleotides read TGTGCCAGCAGCCCTACGGGACGGGGTGGGTACGAGCAGTACTTC.

This clonotype was seen a few times. This chain uses TRBV28 with TRBJ1-2; a weak D match, TRBD1 (5 bases). This CDR3 is built from 15 residues. Germline V gene data show CDR1 as MDHEN and CDR2 as SYDVKM. The ends were cut back, 2 bases at V and 1 base at J, with 11 bases in the middle. DNA for the CDR3: TGTGCCAGCAGTTTAGGAGGGGCGGGTAACTATGGCTACACCTTC. This encodes CASSLGGAGNYGYTF.

This clonotype has just a few counts. The chain employs TRBV7-2 and TRBJ2-6; no reliable D call. CDR1 is SGHTA and CDR2 is FQGNSA in the germline V gene. The V and J ends lost 1 base and 0 bases respectively, with 7 bases between them. The CDR3 spans 16 residues. DNA for the CDR3: TGTGCCAGCAGCTTAGGGTTTAGCTCTGGGGCCAACGTCCTGACTTTC. This codes for CASSLGFSSGANVLTF.

This clonotype appeared many times. The chain has TRBV7-2 and TRBJ1-2, with TRBD1 matching over 9 bases. CDR1 SGHTA and CDR2 FQGNSA come from the germline V gene. The CDR3 spans 13 residues. Trimming took 8 bases from V and 8 from J; bases not matched to a gene: 9. The CDR3 region is CASEGQGAEGYTF. CDR3 DNA: TGTGCCAGCGAGGGACAGGGTGCAGAGGGCTACACCTTC.

This clonotype was observed at least ten times. J is TRBJ2-5 and V is TRBV28; perhaps TRBD2 as D (6 bases). The J call may be incorrect, as the DNA end agrees better with TRBJ2-7. In germline, CDR1 is MDHEN, CDR2 SYDVKM. This CDR3 contains 13 residues. CDR3 sequence reads: CASSLVGSNEQYF. The CDR3 nucleotides are TGTGCCAGCAGTTTGGTCGGGAGCAACGAGCAGTACTTC.

This clonotype was detected a few times. The chain has TRBV7-2 and TRBJ2-5; the match to TRBD2 covers 12 bases. The V gene end was trimmed by 6 bases and the J gene end by 5 bases; junction bases not matched to a gene: 7. CDR3 length: 15 residues. CDR1 and CDR2 from the germline V gene are SGHTA and FQGNSA. The CDR3 DNA reads as TGTGCCAGCAGTTCTAGCGGGGGGGCCTGTGAGACCCAGTACTTC. Translating it yields CASSSSGGACETQYF.

A few counts support this clonotype. The rearrangement uses TRBV5-1 and TRBJ1-1; the D gene is possibly TRBD1 (6 bases). Germline CDR1 SGHRS, CDR2 YFSETQ. This CDR3 is built from 14 residues. Trimming took off 3 bases at V and 3 bases at J, with 12 bases between the two ends. This chain's CDR3 is CASSSMDSYTEAFF. The DNA of the CDR3 is TGCGCCAGCAGCTCCATGGACAGCTACACTGAAGCTTTCTTT.

This clonotype was counted ten times or more. V gene TRBV9 combines with J gene TRBJ2-5; 10 nucleotides line up with TRBD1. Germline-derived CDR1 and CDR2 are SGDLS and YYNGEE. Trimming removed 0 bases from V and 5 bases from J; junction bases left unmatched: 7. The CDR3 extends over 16 amino acids. CDR3 in DNA: TGTGCCAGCAGCGTAGAGGGACAGGGGTTCGAGGAGACCCAGTACTTC. It translates to CASSVEGQGFEETQYF.

Regarding this clonotype: A much larger clone differs by one base, so this may be a read error. V is TRBV12-3 or TRBV12-4 and J is TRBJ2-1; TRBD1 might be the D (5 bases). The CDR3 consists of 14 residues. Trimming left V 3 bases short and J 6 bases short, with 12 bases between. The CDR3: CASSFGQGCNEQFF. The CDR3 bases are TGTGCCAGCAGTTTCGGGCAGGGTTGCAATGAGCAGTTCTTC.

This clonotype was picked up many times. This chain uses TRBV7-2 with TRBJ1-2; D may be TRBD1 (6 bases). The length of the CDR3 is 15 residues. The V end was cut by 0 bases, the J end by 4 bases, with 12 bases between. In germline, CDR1 is SGHTA, CDR2 FQGNSA. CDR3 bases: TGTGCCAGCAGCTTAGCGTTCGGACAGTCCTATGGCTACACCTTC. As protein: CASSLAFGQSYGYTF. Full variable domain (remainder filled in from reference TRBV7-2 and TRBJ1-2): GAGVSQSPSNKVTEKGKDVELRCDPISGHTALYWYRQSLGQGLEFLIYFQGNSAPDKSGLPSDRFSAERTGGSVSTLTIQRTQQEDSAVYLCASSLAFGQSYGYTFGSGTRLTVV.

This clonotype was seen many times. The J gene is TRBJ1-5, the V gene TRBV27; 9 bases line up with TRBD1. V was pared by 5 bases and J by 2 bases, with 16 bases of the junction left unmatched. This CDR3 is built from 19 residues. The germline gives CDR1 MNHEY, CDR2 SMNVEV (reference sequence). The CDR3 protein is CASSNYRGPGLAGNQPQHF. The DNA for the CDR3 is TGTGCCAGCAGTAACTACAGGGGGCCGGGTTTGGCGGGCAATCAGCCCCAGCATTTT.

This clonotype was counted only a few times. V is TRBV18 and J is TRBJ2-1, with D perhaps matching TRBD1 or TRBD2 (5 bases each). This CDR3 is 12 amino acids long. CDR1 is KGHSH and CDR2 is LQKENI in the germline V gene. The germline V and J ends were trimmed by 3 bases and 6 bases, with 6 bases remaining between them. CDR3 sequence reads: CASSPGTNEQFF. The CDR3 DNA follows: TGTGCCAGCTCACCCGGGACCAATGAGCAGTTCTTC. Looking up the rest from reference TRBV18 and TRBJ2-1 gives the full variable domain: NAGVMQNPRHLVRRRGQEARLRCSPMKGHSHVYWYRQLPEEGLKFMVYLQKENIIDESGMPKERFSAEFPKEGPSILRIQQVVRGDSAAYFCASSPGTNEQFFGPGTRLTVL.

The chain joins TRBV6-1 to TRBJ1-2, with D tentatively TRBD1 (6 bases). CDR1 is MNHNS, CDR2 SASEGT, per germline. There are 15 residues in the CDR3. Between the trimmed V and J ends, which lost 1 base and 5 bases, there was a span of 14 bases. CDR3 sequence: CASSEGGGPGYGYTF. The CDR3 DNA reads TGTGCCAGCAGTGAAGGCGGGGGGCCGGGGTATGGCTACACCTTC.

This clonotype showed up many times. The rearrangement joins TRBV2 to TRBJ2-3; TRBD1 aligns across 7 bases. V shed 1 base and J 3 bases; nucleotides not matched to a gene: 4. The CDR3 contains 15 residues. Germline V lookup: CDR1 SNHLY, CDR2 FYNNEI. DNA for the CDR3: TGTGCCAGCAGTGAAGGCAGGGGGATTACAGATACGCAGTATTTT. This translates into CASSEGRGITDTQYF.

Ten or more counts support this clonotype. CDR3 coding DNA: TGTGCCAGCAGGTCACAGGGGGCTGGGGCCAACGTCCTGACTTTC. The encoded protein is CASRSQGAGANVLTF. The chain uses TRBV5-6 and TRBJ2-6; 8 nucleotides line up with TRBD1. Trimming cost V 5 bases and J 2 bases; bases outside gene matches: 3. CDR3 length: 15 amino acids. CDR1 and CDR2 from the germline V gene are SGHDT and YYEEEE.

About this clonotype: Since the CDR3 does not end with the conserved phenylalanine or tryptophan, this likely comes from a read error. The gene calls are TRBV4-3 and TRBJ2-4; the D gene is possibly TRBD2 (5 bases). The CDR3 is made up of 15 amino acids. The V gene's germline CDR1 is LGHNA and CDR2 YSLEER. Trimming removed 1 base from V and 13 bases from J, with 20 bases in between. This CDR3 reads CASSQGAGYSYEQYV. The CDR3 nucleotides are TGCGCCAGCAGCCAAGGGGCGGGTTACTCCTACGAACAGTACGTC.

This clonotype turned up a few times. Being one base from a much bigger clone, this may be a read error. V gene TRBV5-1 combines with J gene TRBJ2-5; 8 bases align to TRBD1. CDR1 SGHRS and CDR2 YFSETQ come from the germline V gene. The V and J ends lost 3 bases and 2 bases, in that order; junction bases with no gene match: 3. The CDR3 consists of 14 residues. For the CDR3, the DNA is TGCGCCAGCAGCTGGGACAGGTTGCAAGAGACCCAGTACTTC. Residues: CASSWDRLQETQYF.

This clonotype was seen at least ten times. This chain links TRBV7-2 with TRBJ2-1; no clear D gene. CDR3 length equals 15 residues. The V end was cut by 4 bases, the J end by 6 bases, with 16 bases between. Germline V CDR1 and CDR2: SGHTA, FQGNSA. CDR3 in DNA: TGTGCCAGCAGCTCCGGAGTTCGCTCCAGCAATGAGCAGTTCTTC. Translation gives CASSSGVRSSNEQFF.

V and J are TRBV29-1 and TRBJ1-2, with D possibly TRBD1 on 5 matching bases. This CDR3 comprises 15 residues. The germline gives CDR1 SQVTM, CDR2 ANQGSEA. The germline V and J ends were trimmed by 3 bases and 4 bases, with 18 bases remaining between them. The CDR3 nucleotides read TGCAGCGTTGAGCCAGGGTTGAATTTGGTCTATGGCTACACCTTC. Translating it yields CSVEPGLNLVYGYTF.

This clonotype has just a few counts. The rearrangement links TRBV5-1 to TRBJ2-7; a weak D match, TRBD2 (5 bases). Germline values: CDR1 SGHRS, CDR2 YFSETQ. Trimming left V 4 bases short and J 7 bases short, with 15 bases between. The CDR3 is 13 amino acids. CDR3 sequence: CASSTRDCGEQYF. The CDR3 coding sequence is TGCGCCAGCAGCACCCGGGATTGTGGGGAGCAGTACTTC.

This clonotype showed up just a few times. V gene TRBV14 combines with J gene TRBJ2-3, with 12 bases that match TRBD2. This CDR3 comprises 16 residues. V dropped 5 bases and J dropped 4; count of bases not matched to a gene: 7. Germline V gene sequence: CDR1 SGHDN, CDR2 FVKESK. The CDR3 region is CASSFRLAGASDTQYF. In nucleotides, the CDR3 is TGTGCCAGCAGCTTTCGACTAGCGGGGGCCTCAGATACGCAGTATTTT.

In its sample, this clonotype was seen many times. The J gene is TRBJ2-4, the V gene TRBV6-6, with 9 bases aligning to TRBD1. CDR1 is MNHNY, CDR2 SVGAGI, per germline (reference sequence). The J segment lost 1 base and the V segment lost 7 bases, leaving 8 bases of the junction unmatched. The CDR3 spans 16 residues. CDR3 protein: CASTTGQGLAKNIQYF. The DNA for the CDR3 is TGTGCCAGCACCACCGGACAGGGGCTGGCCAAAAACATTCAGTACTTC.

This clonotype appeared a few times. The V call is TRBV18, the J call TRBJ2-1, with D hard to call. Germline values: CDR1 KGHSH, CDR2 LQKENI. There are 13 residues in the CDR3. Trimming cost V 5 bases and J 5 bases, with 10 bases left between them. The CDR3 DNA sequence: TGTGCCAGCTCAAGCTTAGAAAACAATGAGCAGTTCTTC. Protein product: CASSSLENNEQFF.